A single sample is the source of the 18 T cell receptor beta chains below, sequenced in a study of shared clonotypes between healthy human individuals. Naive CD8 isolation took CD45RO-negative cells positively selected for CCR7 and excluded terminally differentiated effector memory CD45RA+ cells. Only in-frame clones appear in the TCRdb table, and some are missing; sequencing was by immunoSEQ multiplex PCR. The table records about 2 million clones, roughly 94% of them present only once. The material sequenced was naive CD8+ T cells sorted from blood. Receptors were obtained from a man aged 18 to 29 in good health.

V gene TRBV6-6 combines with J gene TRBJ2-7; D is possibly TRBD2 (5 bases). The CDR3 has 16 residues. The V end lost 4 bases, the J end lost 0 bases, and 16 bases lay between the germline ends. The germline V gene has CDR1 MNHNY and CDR2 SVGAGI (reference sequence). CDR3: CASSSNTDYYSYEQYF. The CDR3 region has the DNA TGTGCCAGCAGTTCCAATACTGACTACTACTCCTACGAGCAGTACTTC.

The V gene is TRBV5-6, the J gene TRBJ2-1; possible D gene TRBD2, 6 bases. V was trimmed by 3 bases and J by 7 bases, leaving 11 bases between them. Germline V gene sequence: CDR1 SGHDT, CDR2 YYEEEE. The CDR3 totals 13 residues. The DNA for the CDR3 is TGTGCCAGCAGCTCTGGCGGGGATAATGAGCAGTTCTTC. Its translation is CASSSGGDNEQFF.

In this sample, this clone turned up once. The chain employs TRBV4-2 and TRBJ2-7; D might be TRBD2 (6 bases). Germline CDR1 is LGHNA and CDR2 is YNFKEQ. Trimming left V 4 bases short and J 4 bases short, with 8 bases between. The CDR3 extends over 12 amino acids. CDR3 in amino acids: CASSPRGYEQYF. CDR3 in DNA: TGTGCCAGCAGCCCGCGGGGTTACGAGCAGTACTTC.

This clone showed up just once. This sequence joins TRBV6-6 and TRBJ2-1, with 9 bases fitting TRBD2. This CDR3 has 13 residues. V shed 11 bases, J shed 2 bases, and the junction held 4 bases outside the gene matches. Germline values: CDR1 MNHNY, CDR2 SVGAGI (reference sequence). DNA of the CDR3: TGTGCCGCGCGGGGGGGAGCCTACAATGAGCAGTTCTTC. Its translation is CAARGGAYNEQFF.

This chain links TRBV5-1 with TRBJ2-3; D could derive from TRBD1 or TRBD2 (5 bases each). The germline V and J ends were trimmed by 7 bases and 4 bases, with 10 bases remaining between them. Germline loops: CDR1 SGHRS, CDR2 YFSETQ. This CDR3 has 12 residues. The CDR3 protein is CASWDDADTQYF. In nucleotides, the CDR3 is TGCGCCAGCTGGGACGACGCAGATACGCAGTATTTT. The whole variable domain, remainder taken from reference TRBV5-1 and TRBJ2-3, is KAGVTQTPRYLIKTRGQQVTLSCSPISGHRSVSWYQQTPGQGLQFLFEYFSETQRNKGNFPGRFSGRQFSNSRSEMNVSTLELGDSALYLCASWDDADTQYFGPGTRLTVL.

V and J are TRBV5-5 and TRBJ2-7, with D unresolved. Trimming took off 3 bases at V and 3 bases at J, with 13 bases between the two ends. The length of the CDR3 is 14 residues. CDR1 and CDR2 from the germline V gene are SGHKS and YYEKEE (reference sequence). Here the CDR3 DNA reads TGTGCCAGCAGCTACCGCCGTGGATTCTACGAGCAGTACTTC. Its translation is CASSYRRGFYEQYF.

The J gene is TRBJ2-3, the V gene TRBV2, with D tentatively TRBD2 (6 bases). V was shortened by 7 bases and J by 3 bases, with 14 bases between the two germline ends. Germline CDR1 reads SNHLY; CDR2 reads FYNNEI. The CDR3 spans 14 residues. CDR3 nucleotides: TGTGCCAGCATAGACGCGGGGAAAACAGATACGCAGTATTTT. This codes for CASIDAGKTDTQYF.

This chain joins TRBV19 and TRBJ1-3, with D unresolved. Germline V gene sequence: CDR1 LNHDA, CDR2 SQIVND (reference sequence). V was cut by 0 bases and J by 0 bases, with 12 bases left in between. The CDR3 has 17 amino acids. Written as DNA, the CDR3 is TGTGCCAGTAGTATAGACGTCGAGGTCTTCTCTGGAAACACCATATATTTT. This translates into CASSIDVEVFSGNTIYF.

The chain links TRBV13 to TRBJ1-4; 9 bases fit TRBD1. The CDR3 sequence is 15 residues long. Germline loops: CDR1 PRHDT, CDR2 FYEKMQ (reference sequence). V lost 6 bases, J lost 7 bases, and 9 bases stayed unmatched. The chain's CDR3 is CASSSAGTGTEKLFF. CDR3 nucleotide sequence: TGTGCCAGCAGTTCCGCCGGGACAGGGACTGAAAAACTGTTTTTT.

The chain has TRBV2 and TRBJ2-7; 11 bases match TRBD1. This CDR3 has 16 amino acids. The V segment lost 6 bases and the J segment 3 bases; nucleotides outside the gene matches: 10. The germline V gene encodes CDR1 SNHLY and CDR2 FYNNEI. The CDR3 DNA reads as TGTGCCAGCAGCGATTGGAGGGGACAGGGGGGCTACGAGCAGTACTTC. Its translation: CASSDWRGQGGYEQYF.

The sample holds one count of this clone. The V call is TRBV18, the J call TRBJ1-1, with D unresolved. The length of the CDR3 is 15 residues. The V end was cut by 0 bases, the J end by 3 bases, with 11 bases between. Germline V gives CDR1 KGHSH, CDR2 LQKENI. This CDR3 is CASSPPGWGHTEAFF. As DNA, the CDR3 is TGTGCCAGCTCACCACCGGGTTGGGGTCACACTGAAGCTTTCTTT.

The chain combines TRBV6-1 with TRBJ2-3; TRBD1 agrees at 8 bases. There are 15 residues in the CDR3. V was pared by 5 bases and J by 5 bases, with 9 bases of the junction left unmatched. From germline, CDR1 is MNHNS and CDR2 SASEGT. Here the CDR3 reads CASSSRTGSGDTQYF. For the CDR3, the DNA is TGTGCCAGCAGTTCTCGGACAGGGTCAGGAGATACGCAGTATTTT.

The chain joins TRBV27 to TRBJ2-7; D unresolved. This CDR3 spans 14 amino acids. Trimming removed 8 bases at V and 4 bases at J, with 18 bases between. CDR1 is MNHEY and CDR2 is SMNVEV in the germline V gene (reference sequence). The chain's CDR3 is CASALGGDPYEQYF. CDR3 bases: TGTGCCAGCGCTTTGGGCGGAGATCCTTACGAGCAGTACTTC.

The V and J genes are TRBV5-4 and TRBJ2-1; TRBD2 matches 7 bases. Germline V CDR1 and CDR2: SGHNT, YYREEE (reference sequence). The length of the CDR3 is 15 residues. V was clipped by 1 base and J by 4 bases; unmatched bases: 5. CDR3 DNA sequence: TGTGCCAGCAGCTTGTTTAGCGGGCCTTACAATGAGCAGTTCTTC. As protein: CASSLFSGPYNEQFF. The entire variable domain, with the rest obtained from reference TRBV5-4 and TRBJ2-1, is as follows: ETGVTQSPTHLIKTRGQQVTLRCSSQSGHNTVSWYQQALGQGPQFIFQYYREEENGRGNFPPRFSGLQFPNYSSELNVNALELDDSALYLCASSLFSGPYNEQFFGPGTRLTVL.

This chain connects TRBV10-2 to TRBJ1-2; tentatively, D is TRBD1 (6 bases). CDR1 and CDR2 (germline): WSHSY, SAAADI. The CDR3 is 15 amino acids. Trimming removed 5 bases at V and 5 bases at J, with 18 bases between. The CDR3 DNA reads as TGCGCCAGCAGTTCCGGGACAACCGCGCTATATGGCTACACCTTC. Amino acids: CASSSGTTALYGYTF.

The chain has TRBV10-3 and TRBJ2-6, with D tentatively TRBD1 (6 bases). The CDR3 loop spans 19 amino acids. CDR1 is ENHRY and CDR2 is SYGVKD in the germline V gene. Between the trimmed V and J ends, which lost 1 base and 0 bases, there was a span of 16 bases. In DNA form, the CDR3 reads TGTGCCATCAGTGAGTGGGGGATAGGACAGAACTCTGGGGCCAACGTCCTGACTTTC. This codes for CAISEWGIGQNSGANVLTF.

This sequence joins TRBV5-6 and TRBJ2-3; TRBD2 matches 16 bases. Germline V gene lookup returns CDR1 SGHDT and CDR2 YYEEEE. J lost 6 bases, V lost 3 bases, and 4 bases had no gene match. CDR3 size: 16 residues. CDR3 residues: CASSWGLAGGSDTQYF. In nucleotides, the CDR3 is TGTGCCAGCAGCTGGGGACTAGCGGGAGGGTCCGATACGCAGTATTTT.

V and J are TRBV7-3 and TRBJ2-1; possibly TRBD1 for D (6 bases). Germline CDR1 reads SGHTA; CDR2 reads FQGTGA. V shed 3 bases and J shed 8 bases, with 17 bases lying between them. The CDR3 loop spans 15 amino acids. The CDR3 coding sequence is TGTGCCAGCAGCTTGCAGGGGAATGCGGCGGATGAGCAGTTCTTC. Protein product: CASSLQGNAADEQFF.